The present TCR beta chain was sequenced within a study of blood T cell repertoires in COVID-19. Study-level background: Acute and convalescent COVID-19 specimens originated in the United States, Italy and Spain. PBMCs, B-cell-depleted T cells, or T cells were the source of the cDNA or gDNA that made up the material.

Germline V gene data show CDR1 as MNHEY and CDR2 as SVGAGI. The CDR3 runs to 13 residues. Trimming cost V 8 bases and J 5 bases, with 13 bases left between them. The Seattle patients joined while their infection was active and were tracked longitudinally afterward. Authors' data handling: Estimation of nucleated cell counts was performed using reference gene primer amplification. Data came from immunoSEQ multiplex PCR; TCRdb stores just in-frame clones and leaves some out. V and J calls and clone size come straight from that table; D and trimming were deduced from the DNA. Among about 410,000 clones listed, around 91% were seen once.

The receptor's source is a woman aged 40 to 50 with COVID-19, enrolled during active disease. Specimen: peripheral blood. The chain recombines TRBV6-5 with TRBJ2-1, with D possibly TRBD1 on 5 matching bases. The CDR3 region has the DNA TGTGCCAGCGGAGAGACAGAGAACAATGAGCAGTTCTTC. Translation gives CASGETENNEQFF.